The present entry profiles one TCR beta chain with its context. Its specificity is not known. The sample comes from a study of T cell responses to AZD1222 COVID-19 vaccine. Turning to the study itself: Second doses were pooled across both intervals (about 4 or about 12 weeks). Points from the study as a whole: Mapped onto spike, vaccine-associated CD4 TCRs spanned it and were dominant at 160-218 and 743-854. When two AZD1222 doses had been given, Spike-specific TCR breadth and depth rose. White British people made up most donors, females outnumbered males, and clonal diversity was possibly underestimated.

Sequencing was performed with immunoSEQ multiplex PCR; in TCRdb, only in-frame clones are kept and a portion is missing. The sample lists 99,000 or so clones; more than 75% were seen once. The ends were cut back, 3 bases at V and 1 base at J, with 8 bases in the middle. The CDR3 is 13 amino acids. Germline CDR1 is SGHRS and CDR2 is YFSETQ. This specimen was peripheral blood, taken on day 0 of AZD1222 vaccination. This TCR came from an adult in good health. V and J are TRBV5-1 and TRBJ2-7; D unclear. CDR3 loop: CASSSTYSYEQYF. In nucleotides, the CDR3 is TGCGCCAGCAGCTCGACTTATTCCTACGAGCAGTACTTC.